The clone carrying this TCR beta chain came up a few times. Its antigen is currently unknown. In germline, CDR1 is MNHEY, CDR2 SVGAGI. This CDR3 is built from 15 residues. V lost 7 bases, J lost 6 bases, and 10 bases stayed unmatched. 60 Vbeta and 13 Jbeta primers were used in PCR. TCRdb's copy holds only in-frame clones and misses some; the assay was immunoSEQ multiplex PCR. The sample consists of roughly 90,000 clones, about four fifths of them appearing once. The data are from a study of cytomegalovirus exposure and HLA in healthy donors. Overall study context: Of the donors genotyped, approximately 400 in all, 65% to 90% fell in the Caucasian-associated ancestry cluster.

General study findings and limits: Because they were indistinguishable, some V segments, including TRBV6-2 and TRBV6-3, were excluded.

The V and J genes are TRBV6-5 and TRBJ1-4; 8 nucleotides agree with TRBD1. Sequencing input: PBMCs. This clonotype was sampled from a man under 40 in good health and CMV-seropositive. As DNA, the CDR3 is TGTGCCAGCACCAACGGTGCAGGGGGCGATGAAAAACTGTTTTTT. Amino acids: CASTNGAGGDEKLFF.